This T cell receptor (beta chain) was obtained from a study of graft-versus-host responses after intestinal transplantation. Turning to this clone: No antigen is known for it.

V was pared by 5 bases and J by 7 bases, with 18 bases between. This CDR3 has 14 amino acids. Germline V lookup: CDR1 MNHEY, CDR2 SMNVEV (reference sequence). Libraries were prepared by immunoSEQ multiplex PCR; TCRdb keeps only in-frame clonotypes and omits some of them. This table holds about 110,000 clones, about 94% found once. This TCR came from a human donor who received an intestinal transplant. The chain couples TRBV27 to TRBJ2-7; possibly TRBD1 for D (7 bases). The input for sequencing was unstimulated CD8+ T cells sorted from spleen or lymph node cells, taken before intestinal transplant. The CDR3 region has the DNA TGTGCCAGCAGTGGCGGGACAGAATGGGGGGAGCAGTACTTC. Residues: CASSGGTEWGEQYF.